These 29 T cell receptor beta chains were all obtained from the same sample, sequenced in a study of TIL therapy for anti-PD-1-resistant metastatic lung cancer. Sequencing used immunoSEQ v3. The repertoire was sequenced with immunoSEQ multiplex PCR; TCRdb's copy has only in-frame clones and lacks some. The sample lists 36,000 or so clones; less than 85% were seen once. Described time point: pre-treatment sample, taken before nivolumab and TIL therapy. The source was blood, collected at baseline. The receptor source for this set is a person aged 25-85 years with non-small cell lung cancer.

This sequence joins TRBV29-1 and TRBJ1-2; D uncertain. Between the trimmed V and J ends, which lost 4 bases and 0 bases, there was a span of 3 bases. Germline assignment: CDR1 SQVTM and CDR2 ANQGSEA. The CDR3 is 11 amino acids. CDR3 DNA sequence: TGCAGCGTTGCTTCTAACTATGGCTACACCTTC. Amino acids: CSVASNYGYTF. The whole variable domain, filled in from reference TRBV29-1 and TRBJ1-2, reads SAVISQKPSRDICQRGTSLTIQCQVDSQVTMMFWYRQQPGQSLTLIATANQGSEATYESGFVIDKFPISRPNLTFSTLTVSNMSPEDSSIYLCSVASNYGYTFGSGTRLTVV.

The rearrangement uses TRBV19 and TRBJ2-5, with D possibly being TRBD2 (6 bases). The end of the DNA fits TRBJ2-7 better, so the J call may be wrong. CDR3 length equals 15 residues. Germline-derived CDR1 and CDR2 are LNHDA and SQIVND (reference sequence). CDR3 sequence: CASSIAGGADYEQYF. The CDR3 region has the DNA TGTGCCAGTAGTATAGCCGGCGGGGCCGACTACGAGCAGTACTTC.

A single count supports this clone. V is TRBV2 and J is TRBJ1-1, with 8 bases identical to TRBD1. Germline V gene lookup returns CDR1 SNHLY and CDR2 FYNNEI. V was pared by 6 bases and J by 10 bases, with 4 bases of the junction left unmatched. The CDR3 is 11 residues long. The CDR3 DNA sequence: TGTGCCAGCAGGGTCGACAGGGGAGCTTTCTTT. It yields the protein CASRVDRGAFF.

The chain employs TRBV6-1 and TRBJ1-1; D not certain. CDR1 MNHNS and CDR2 SASEGT come from the germline V gene. V lost 7 bases and J 4 bases, leaving 16 bases between the germline ends. The CDR3 has 14 amino acids. The CDR3 DNA sequence: TGTGCCAGCAAAGTGGAAAGGATTAGCACTGAAGCTTTCTTT. Translated, it gives CASKVERISTEAFF.

V and J are TRBV4-1 and TRBJ2-7; D perhaps matches TRBD1 (6 bases). The V end lost 0 bases, the J end lost 0 bases, and 15 bases lay between the germline ends. Germline CDR1 is MGHRA and CDR2 is YSYEKL. CDR3 length equals 17 residues. The CDR3, as DNA: TGCGCCAGCAGCCAAGACCGGACAGCGCTACCCTCCTACGAGCAGTACTTC. As protein: CASSQDRTALPSYEQYF.

The rearrangement uses TRBV9 and TRBJ2-7, with a weak D call TRBD1 (6 bases). The V gene's germline CDR1 is SGDLS and CDR2 YYNGEE. The germline V and J ends were trimmed by 5 bases and 1 base, with 7 bases remaining between them. This CDR3 region has 12 residues. The CDR3 coding sequence is TGTGCCAGCAGTGGACAGTCCTACGAGCAGTACTTC. Encoded protein: CASSGQSYEQYF.

CDR3 in amino acids: CASSESASGGANTGELFF. The CDR3 bases are TGTGCCAGCAGTGAATCCGCTAGCGGGGGGGCAAACACCGGGGAGCTGTTTTTT. This rearrangement joins TRBV6-1 to TRBJ2-2, with 12 bases lining up with TRBD2. Germline V gene lookup returns CDR1 MNHNS and CDR2 SASEGT. Germline trimming cut 2 bases from V and 2 bases from J; bases unmatched to any gene: 6. This CDR3 contains 18 residues.

The rearrangement joins TRBV4-2 to TRBJ1-3; 11 bases are a match to TRBD1. V was clipped by 0 bases and J by 4 bases; unmatched bases: 5. Germline values: CDR1 LGHNA, CDR2 YNFKEQ. The CDR3 has 17 amino acids. CDR3 coding DNA: TGTGCCAGCAGCCAAGATTTCGGGACAGGGGGAGGAAACACCATATATTTT. It yields the protein CASSQDFGTGGGNTIYF.

The J gene is TRBJ1-1, the V gene TRBV19; possible D gene TRBD1, 5 bases. Germline CDR1 reads LNHDA; CDR2 reads SQIVND (reference sequence). Trimming pared 6 bases from V and 2 bases from J, leaving 19 bases between. CDR3 length: 16 amino acids. The CDR3: CASRGRDERGNTEAFF. Written as DNA, the CDR3 is TGTGCCAGTAGGGGCAGGGACGAACGGGGCAACACTGAAGCTTTCTTT.

The V call is TRBV4-1, the J call TRBJ2-3; TRBD2 matches at 16 bases. The CDR3 has 18 amino acids. Trimming at V came to 4 bases and at J to 5 bases, leaving 9 bases not matched to a gene. CDR1 is MGHRA, CDR2 YSYEKL, per germline. In DNA, the CDR3 is TGCGCCAGCAGCCTTGGGACTAGCGGGGGGGCCCATGTAGATACGCAGTATTTT. Translated: CASSLGTSGGAHVDTQYF.

V is TRBV5-1 and J is TRBJ2-2; D is unclear. The length of the CDR3 is 14 residues. CDR1 and CDR2 from the germline V gene are SGHRS and YFSETQ. The V gene lost 6 bases and the J gene lost 7 bases, with 16 bases spanning the gap. The CDR3 sequence is CASKGSFPNGELFF. CDR3 DNA: TGCGCCAGCAAAGGTAGCTTCCCAAACGGGGAGCTGTTTTTT.

V and J are TRBV28 and TRBJ2-7; D is possibly TRBD1 (5 bases). Germline V gene sequence: CDR1 MDHEN, CDR2 SYDVKM. The CDR3 is 12 residues long. Trimming removed 6 bases from V and 3 bases from J, with 9 bases in between. The CDR3 DNA reads as TGTGCCAGCAGGGCAGGGATCTACGAGCAGTACTTC. Residues: CASRAGIYEQYF.

The chain employs TRBV10-3 and TRBJ1-2; a possible D gene is TRBD1 (5 bases). The CDR3 runs to 14 residues. Trimming pared 0 bases from V and 8 bases from J, leaving 13 bases between. The germline gives CDR1 ENHRY, CDR2 SYGVKD. For the CDR3, the DNA is TGTGCCATCAGTGAGTCGCGGGGGAATGGGGGCTACACCTTC. Translating it yields CAISESRGNGGYTF.

This sequence joins TRBV4-2 and TRBJ1-2; D is undetermined. Per the germline V gene, CDR1 is LGHNA and CDR2 is YNFKEQ. V lost 4 bases to trimming and J lost 3 bases, with 9 bases between them. The CDR3 is 13 amino acids. The DNA of the CDR3 is TGTGCCAGCAGCCCCGGCGGGGACTATGGCTACACCTTC. Translated: CASSPGGDYGYTF.

The V gene is TRBV5-4, the J gene TRBJ1-2; unclear D gene. With 4 bases removed from V and 0 bases from J, the gap between germline ends came to 19 bases. In germline, CDR1 is SGHNT, CDR2 YYREEE (reference sequence). The CDR3 has 17 amino acids. The DNA of the CDR3 is TGTGCCAGCAGCACCGAATCCACACAATACGCTAACTATGGCTACACCTTC. Translated, it gives CASSTESTQYANYGYTF.

In this sample, this clone turned up a few times. The chain links TRBV19 to TRBJ1-5; D uncertain. CDR1 and CDR2 from the germline V gene are LNHDA and SQIVND (reference sequence). With 5 bases removed from V and 4 bases from J, the gap between germline ends came to 15 bases. The CDR3 is 15 residues long. The CDR3 protein is CASSGRLGVNQPQHF. In DNA form, the CDR3 reads TGTGCCAGTAGTGGTAGACTTGGGGTAAATCAGCCCCAGCATTTT.

The gene calls are TRBV10-1 and TRBJ1-4; no definite D call. Germline values: CDR1 WNHNN, CDR2 SYGVQD (reference sequence). V lost 7 bases to trimming and J lost 4 bases, with 10 bases between them. The CDR3 consists of 13 residues. CDR3 in amino acids: CASTGRLNEKLFF. Written as DNA, the CDR3 is TGCGCCAGCACTGGACGGCTTAATGAAAAACTGTTTTTT.

This clone was detected a few times. This chain joins TRBV5-4 and TRBJ2-3, with 8 bases identical to TRBD1. The CDR3 loop spans 14 amino acids. V trimming: 3 bases; J trimming: 1 base; junction bases outside the gene matches: 1. Germline V gene lookup returns CDR1 SGHNT and CDR2 YYREEE (reference sequence). The CDR3 sequence: CASSWGQGTDTQYF. CDR3 bases: TGTGCCAGCAGCTGGGGACAGGGCACAGATACGCAGTATTTT.

The chain employs TRBV14 and TRBJ1-3; D call uncertain. Germline V gives CDR1 SGHDN, CDR2 FVKESK. Trimming took 3 bases from V and 1 from J, leaving 10 bases between them. The CDR3 totals 15 residues. This CDR3 is CASSHNKISGNTIYF. CDR3 nucleotides: TGTGCCAGCAGCCATAACAAAATTTCTGGAAACACCATATATTTT.

The chain links TRBV28 to TRBJ1-4; perhaps TRBD1 as D (5 bases). The CDR3 spans 15 residues. Germline V gene sequence: CDR1 MDHEN, CDR2 SYDVKM. The ends were cut back, 5 bases at V and 4 bases at J, with 14 bases in the middle. The CDR3: CASSLPGTGNEKLFF. The CDR3 DNA sequence: TGTGCCAGCAGTCTTCCAGGGACGGGTAATGAAAAACTGTTTTTT.

This clone is large by share. The V gene is TRBV6-5, the J gene TRBJ1-5, with TRBD1 matching over 7 bases. Unmatched junction bases numbered 4, after V lost 4 bases and J lost 7 bases. Germline loops: CDR1 MNHEY, CDR2 SVGAGI. The CDR3 loop spans 13 amino acids. The CDR3 reads CASSLDRTQPQHF. The CDR3 coding sequence is TGTGCCAGCAGTTTGGACAGGACGCAGCCCCAGCATTTT.

The chain links TRBV9 to TRBJ2-7; tentatively, D is TRBD2 (6 bases). The CDR3 sequence is 14 residues long. Germline loops: CDR1 SGDLS, CDR2 YYNGEE. The V and J ends lost 2 bases and 2 bases respectively, with 11 bases between them. The CDR3 loop is CASSVGTATYEQYF. CDR3 nucleotide sequence: TGTGCCAGCAGCGTGGGGACTGCCACCTACGAGCAGTACTTC.

The chain uses TRBV30 and TRBJ2-5, with D uncertain. Germline assignment: CDR1 GTSNPN and CDR2 SVGIG (reference sequence). The CDR3 is 14 amino acids. Trimming shortened V by 0 bases and J by 0 bases, and 8 bases separated the two germline ends. The CDR3 spells CAWSVLGNQETQYF. DNA for the CDR3: TGTGCCTGGAGTGTTCTGGGGAACCAAGAGACCCAGTACTTC.

This clone showed up just a few times. The chain has TRBV14 and TRBJ1-1; perhaps TRBD1 as D (6 bases). The CDR3 covers 14 residues. Germline-derived CDR1 and CDR2 are SGHDN and FVKESK. The germline V and J ends were trimmed by 2 bases and 9 bases, with 16 bases remaining between them. CDR3 amino acids: CASSQTGAGEKAFF. The CDR3 DNA reads TGTGCCAGCAGCCAAACCGGAGCAGGGGAGAAAGCTTTCTTT.

The chain employs TRBV5-4 and TRBJ1-4; possible D gene TRBD1, 6 bases. CDR1 is SGHNT and CDR2 is YYREEE in the germline V gene (reference sequence). The CDR3 consists of 15 residues. V was pared by 2 bases and J by 2 bases, with 10 bases between. Here the CDR3 DNA reads TGTGCCAGCAGCTTAGGCGACAGGACTAATGAAAAACTGTTTTTT. Translation gives CASSLGDRTNEKLFF.

There are a few counts of this clone. This chain connects TRBV28 to TRBJ1-2; no clear D. CDR1 is MDHEN and CDR2 is SYDVKM in the germline V gene. CDR3 length equals 12 residues. V lost 6 bases to trimming and J lost 6 bases, with 11 bases between them. For the CDR3, the DNA is TGTGCCAGCAGCAACGTGCGGAATGGCTACACCTTC. The encoded protein is CASSNVRNGYTF.

The chain combines TRBV2 with TRBJ2-7; unclear D gene. The V gene lost 7 bases and the J gene lost 0 bases, with 13 bases spanning the gap. The CDR3 sequence is 14 residues long. CDR1 is SNHLY, CDR2 FYNNEI, per germline. CDR3 loop: CASMWTAASYEQYF. Here the CDR3 DNA reads TGTGCCAGCATGTGGACGGCCGCCTCCTACGAGCAGTACTTC.

This clone was found a few times. V gene TRBV14 combines with J gene TRBJ2-7; TRBD1 aligns across 12 bases. J lost 6 bases, V lost 3 bases, and 6 bases had no gene match. CDR1 and CDR2 (germline): SGHDN, FVKESK. The CDR3 extends over 15 amino acids. The chain's CDR3 is CASSQSGTGGFEQYF. In nucleotides, the CDR3 is TGTGCCAGCAGCCAGAGCGGGACAGGGGGCTTCGAGCAGTACTTC.

There are a few counts of this clone. The chain recombines TRBV10-3 with TRBJ2-1, with 11 bases matching TRBD2. V gave up 3 bases and J gave up 3 bases; unmatched junction bases: 1. Germline V gives CDR1 ENHRY, CDR2 SYGVKD. The CDR3 extends over 15 amino acids. In DNA, the CDR3 is TGTGCCATCAGTGATACTAGCGGGAGCTACAATGAGCAGTTCTTC. Its translation: CAISDTSGSYNEQFF.